One and the same sample provided the 8 T cell receptor beta chains below, sequenced in a study of blood T cells in healthy people across ages. Then a second PCR, running roughly 7 to 11 cycles, was carried out with a sample-barcoded 5' primer and a J-beta primer mix. TCRdb re-called the 5' RACE reads with MiXCR, one entry per CDR3 protein. The sample includes roughly 800,000 distinct CDR3 sequences, roughly 64% of them seen just once. The sequencing input was blood. Source of these receptors: a man aged 30 to 45 in good health.

The gene calls are TRBV29-1 and TRBJ2-7; D gene uncertain. This CDR3 comprises 13 residues. V shed 7 bases and J shed 1 base, with 14 bases lying between them. The germline V gene encodes CDR1 SQVTM and CDR2 ANQGSEA. The CDR3 spells CSAATASSYEQYF. The CDR3 DNA is TGCAGCGCCGCTACCGCCTCTTCCTACGAGCAGTACTTC.

The chain joins TRBV28 to TRBJ2-1; 8 nucleotides line up with TRBD1. Germline V gene data show CDR1 as MDHEN and CDR2 as SYDVKM. V lost 4 bases and J lost 3; bases outside the gene matches: 8. This CDR3 comprises 16 residues. CDR3 region: CASSSPSGGLYNEQFF. The CDR3 nucleotides are TGTGCCAGCAGTTCCCCCTCAGGGGGCCTCTACAATGAGCAGTTCTTC.

The gene calls are TRBV10-3 and TRBJ2-7; D gene unclear. The germline gives CDR1 ENHRY, CDR2 SYGVKD. V was pared by 10 bases and J by 0 bases, with 13 bases between. This CDR3 spans 13 amino acids. CDR3 nucleotides: TGTGCCACCGCCCGCGACTCCTCCTACGAGCAGTACTTC. Its translation is CATARDSSYEQYF.

This clonotype appeared once. This chain connects TRBV18 to TRBJ2-1, with 10 bases lining up with TRBD1. This CDR3 comprises 15 residues. V dropped 2 bases and J dropped 6; count of bases not matched to a gene: 4. CDR1 and CDR2 from the germline V gene are KGHSH and LQKENI. The CDR3 nucleotides are TGTGCCAGCTCACCAGGGACAGGGGTGTCCAATGAGCAGTTCTTC. It is translated as CASSPGTGVSNEQFF.

This clonotype was observed a few times. This chain joins TRBV28 and TRBJ2-7, with 10 bases lining up with TRBD1. The CDR3 spans 14 residues. Germline lookup yields CDR1 MDHEN and CDR2 SYDVKM. The trim removed 3 bases at V and 4 bases at J, leaving 3 bases unmatched. The CDR3 loop reads CASSLDRGGYEQYF. CDR3 nucleotide sequence: TGTGCCAGCAGTTTGGACAGGGGGGGTTACGAGCAGTACTTC.

This clonotype was seen only a few times. This chain joins TRBV7-9 and TRBJ2-1, with no clear D. V gave up 0 bases and J gave up 8 bases, with 11 bases separating them. This CDR3 has 14 residues. The germline V gene has CDR1 SEHNR and CDR2 FQNEAQ (reference sequence). The CDR3 nucleotides are TGTGCCAGCAGCTTAGCTTCCCATCAGGATGAGCAGTTCTTC. Its translation is CASSLASHQDEQFF.

V gene TRBV14 combines with J gene TRBJ2-1, with D unresolved. Germline V gives CDR1 SGHDN, CDR2 FVKESK. Trimming shortened V by 3 bases and J by 4 bases, and 10 bases separated the two germline ends. This CDR3 has 14 residues. Written as DNA, the CDR3 is TGTGCCAGCAGCCACCTGACACCTTACAATGAGCAGTTCTTC. Its translation: CASSHLTPYNEQFF.

This chain links TRBV12-3 or TRBV12-4 with TRBJ2-4, with 7 bases matching TRBD1. This CDR3 is built from 14 residues. J gave up 1 base and V 5 bases, and 2 bases lay outside the gene matches. The CDR3 region is CASSPQGAKNIQYF. The CDR3 DNA sequence: TGTGCCAGCAGTCCACAGGGGGCCAAAAACATTCAGTACTTC.